What follows are 14 T cell receptor beta chains derived from one specimen sequenced in a study of glioma-infiltrating T cells. Amplification of TCR alpha and beta CDR3 regions from RNA used iRepertoire nested multiplex PCR. Via MiXCR, TCRdb re-called the multiplex PCR reads, giving one row per CDR3 protein. The sample shows about 140,000 distinct CDR3 sequences, around 40% of them seen only once. Sequenced input: glioma tissue, nonneoplastic brain tissue, or PBMCs (not recorded which). The receptors come from a human donor with low-grade glioma or glioblastoma, undergoing nonglioma brain surgery, or in good health (not recorded which).

This clonotype was counted a few times. The gene calls are TRBV27 and TRBJ1-2; TRBD1 matches 7 bases. CDR3 length equals 18 residues. Germline-derived CDR1 and CDR2 are MNHEY and SMNVEV (reference sequence). The V segment lost 5 bases and the J segment 10 bases; nucleotides outside the gene matches: 25. The CDR3 DNA reads TGTGCCAGCAGTCCGACCGGGACAGCCCTAGTCCCTCCTGAGGACTACACCTTC. It yields the protein CASSPTGTALVPPEDYTF.

This clonotype was detected ten times or more. The gene calls are TRBV27 and TRBJ1-1, with D possibly TRBD1 on 5 matching bases. CDR3 length equals 13 residues. CDR1 and CDR2 from the germline V gene are MNHEY and SMNVEV (reference sequence). V lost 2 bases, J lost 1 base, and 5 bases lay in between. The DNA for the CDR3 is TGTGCCAGCAGTTTACAGGGGAACACTGAAGCTTTCTTT. Residues: CASSLQGNTEAFF.

This clonotype was seen more than once but under ten times. This sequence joins TRBV4-1 and TRBJ1-6; 10 positions agree with TRBD1. Germline V gene data show CDR1 as MGHRA and CDR2 as YSYEKL. This CDR3 region has 17 residues. V shed 0 bases and J 9 bases; nucleotides not matched to a gene: 8. This chain's CDR3 is CASSQEGTGANGSPLHF. Written as DNA, the CDR3 is TGCGCCAGCAGCCAAGAGGGGACAGGGGCGAATGGTTCACCCCTCCACTTT.

This clonotype occurred a few times. The J gene is TRBJ1-1, the V gene TRBV4-3; D is undetermined. The CDR3 runs to 14 residues. V was trimmed by 0 bases and J by 0 bases, leaving 5 bases between them. CDR1 and CDR2 from the germline V gene are LGHNA and YSLEER. Here the CDR3 reads CASSQDFVNTEAFF. The CDR3 DNA sequence: TGCGCCAGCAGCCAAGACTTCGTGAACACTGAAGCTTTCTTT.

This clonotype was found a few times. A much larger clone sits a single nucleotide away, making a read error possible. V and J are TRBV7-2 and TRBJ2-5, with D possibly being TRBD2 (5 bases). CDR1 SGHTA and CDR2 FQGNSA come from the germline V gene. The CDR3 loop spans 13 amino acids. In nucleotides, the CDR3 is TGTGCCCGCAGCCTCACTAGTCCCGAGACCCAGTACTTC. It yields the protein CARSLTSPETQYF.

The chain couples TRBV12-3 or TRBV12-4 to TRBJ2-7; D call uncertain. V gave up 6 bases and J gave up 5 bases, with 11 bases separating them. The CDR3 has 12 residues. The CDR3 region is CASSPGGNEQYF. In DNA, the CDR3 is TGTGCCAGCAGCCCCGGTGGAAACGAGCAGTACTTC.

The genes are TRBV4-2 and TRBJ2-7; TRBD2 aligns across 14 bases. CDR3 length equals 15 residues. CDR1 and CDR2 from the germline V gene are LGHNA and YNFKEQ. With V trimmed by 4 bases and J by 7 bases, 6 bases remained unmatched. The chain's CDR3 is CASSRGLAGEREQYF. The CDR3 DNA is TGTGCCAGCAGCCGGGGACTAGCGGGAGAACGGGAGCAGTACTTC.

The rearrangement uses TRBV10-3 and TRBJ2-1, with 9 nucleotides matching TRBD2. CDR3 length: 16 amino acids. Germline assignment: CDR1 ENHRY and CDR2 SYGVKD. V dropped 3 bases and J dropped 8; count of bases not matched to a gene: 11. The CDR3 reads CAISERAAGGPDEQFF. CDR3 DNA sequence: TGTGCCATCAGTGAACGGGCGGCGGGAGGGCCCGATGAGCAGTTCTTC.

This clonotype was detected once. Possible read error: a much larger clone is one base away. This sequence joins TRBV20-1 and TRBJ2-3; 9 bases line up with TRBD2. The CDR3 consists of 17 residues. The ends lost 6 bases at V and 0 bases at J; junction bases unmatched: 13. The germline V gene encodes CDR1 DFQATT and CDR2 SNEGSKA (reference sequence). Here the CDR3 reads CSATGNSGRVSTDTQYF. In DNA, the CDR3 is TGCAGTGCCACCGGGAATAGCGGGAGAGTAAGCACAGATACGCAGTATTTT.

The table lists this clonotype with a few counts. The chain is built from TRBV7-2 and TRBJ2-1; 9 bases align to TRBD1. With V trimmed by 4 bases and J by 0 bases, 4 bases remained unmatched. This CDR3 has 16 residues. Germline lookup yields CDR1 SGHTA and CDR2 FQGNSA. The DNA for the CDR3 is TGTGCCAGCAGCTCAGTGGGACAGGGCTCCTACAATGAGCAGTTCTTC. Its translation is CASSSVGQGSYNEQFF.

As to this clonotype: The junction and the germline gene differ at one end; a read error may be behind it. The chain combines TRBV20-1 with TRBJ2-7; 13 bases fit TRBD2. The CDR3 extends over 13 amino acids. CDR1 is DFQATT and CDR2 is SNEGSKA in the germline V gene (reference sequence). CDR3 nucleotides: TGCAGTGCTAGAGGACTAGCGGGAGGCGAGAAGTACTTC. Amino acids: CSARGLAGGEKYF.

The rearrangement links TRBV20-1 to TRBJ2-7, with no clear D. Deletions cut 5 bases from V and 2 bases from J, with 13 bases between. Germline CDR1 reads DFQATT; CDR2 reads SNEGSKA (reference sequence). The CDR3 runs to 13 residues. The CDR3: CSAASTSTYEQYF. Here the CDR3 DNA reads TGCAGTGCTGCCTCGACCAGTACCTACGAGCAGTACTTC.

This clonotype was counted at least ten times. This chain connects TRBV20-1 to TRBJ2-7; D not resolved. The CDR3 covers 13 residues. The V gene lost 4 bases and the J gene lost 0 bases, with 10 bases spanning the gap. Germline V gene lookup returns CDR1 DFQATT and CDR2 SNEGSKA (reference sequence). CDR3: CSAIGVSSYEQYF. CDR3 coding DNA: TGCAGTGCTATCGGAGTGAGCTCCTACGAGCAGTACTTC.

The V call is TRBV6-1, the J call TRBJ2-2; 10 bases map to TRBD1. The CDR3 runs 15 residues. With 6 bases clipped from V and 7 bases from J, the junction kept 8 bases outside the gene matches. Germline loops: CDR1 MNHNS, CDR2 SASEGT. The CDR3 protein is CASSLRQGAIGELFF. The CDR3 DNA is TGTGCCAGCAGCCTGCGACAGGGGGCAATCGGGGAGCTGTTTTTT.